This T cell receptor (beta chain) emerged from a study of shared clonotypes between healthy human individuals. Naive CD8 cells, CD45RO-negative and positively selected for CCR7, excluded terminally differentiated effector memory CD45RA+ cells. None of the donors, who were healthy HIV-negative adults, had recently had acute infections or vaccinations. TCRdb keeps only in-frame clones here, not all; method: immunoSEQ multiplex PCR. The table has fewer than 1 million clones, roughly 96% seen once; the top ten hold over 0.2%. As to this clone: What it recognizes is unknown.

This CDR3 is built from 16 residues. Trimming left V 2 bases short and J 5 bases short, with 19 bases between. Per germline, CDR1 SQVTM and CDR2 ANQGSEA. General study results and limits: Few donors limited the genetic and exposure-history diversity represented.

The gene calls are TRBV29-1 and TRBJ2-1; D gene ambiguous. This sequence originates from a young man in good health. Sequences were obtained from naive CD8+ T cells sorted from blood. This CDR3 is CSVEWAETNLNNEQFF. The CDR3 nucleotides are TGCAGCGTTGAATGGGCCGAAACAAACCTCAACAATGAGCAGTTCTTC.